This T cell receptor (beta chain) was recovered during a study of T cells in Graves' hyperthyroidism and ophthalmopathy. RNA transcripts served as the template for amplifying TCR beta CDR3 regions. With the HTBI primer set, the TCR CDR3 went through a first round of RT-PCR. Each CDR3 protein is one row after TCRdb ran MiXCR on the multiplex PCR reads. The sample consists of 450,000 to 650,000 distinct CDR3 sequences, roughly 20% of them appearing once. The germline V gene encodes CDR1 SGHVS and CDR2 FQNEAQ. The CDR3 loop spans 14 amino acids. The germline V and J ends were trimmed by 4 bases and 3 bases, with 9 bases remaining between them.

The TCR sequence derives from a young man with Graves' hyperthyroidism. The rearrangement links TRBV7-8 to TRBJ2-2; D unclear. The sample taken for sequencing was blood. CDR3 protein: CASSSSTYTGELFF. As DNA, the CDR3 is TGTGCCAGCAGCTCCTCAACCTACACCGGGGAGCTGTTTTTT.